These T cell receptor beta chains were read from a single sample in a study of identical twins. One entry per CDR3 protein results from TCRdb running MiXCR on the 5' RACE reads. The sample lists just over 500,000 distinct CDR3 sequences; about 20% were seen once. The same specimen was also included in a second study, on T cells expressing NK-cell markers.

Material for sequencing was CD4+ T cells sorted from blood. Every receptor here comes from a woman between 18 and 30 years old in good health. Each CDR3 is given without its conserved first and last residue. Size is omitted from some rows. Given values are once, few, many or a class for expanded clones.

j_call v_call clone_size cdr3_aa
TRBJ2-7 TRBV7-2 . ASSVREVGQY
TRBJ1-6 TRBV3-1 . ASSPVNNRGSPLH
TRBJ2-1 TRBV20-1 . SARGTGLYDNEQF
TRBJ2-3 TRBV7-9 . ASSLSVLTDTQY
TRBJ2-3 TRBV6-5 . ASSYSDDTDTQY
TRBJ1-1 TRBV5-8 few ASSHNRGWNTEAF
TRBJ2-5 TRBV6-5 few ASNRPGETQY
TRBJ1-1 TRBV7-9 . ASSPDTMNTEAF
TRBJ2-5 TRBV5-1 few ASSFQDNTGETQY
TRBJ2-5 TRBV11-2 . ASSLGIGTTQETQY
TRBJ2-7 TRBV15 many ATSRDLVNSYEQY
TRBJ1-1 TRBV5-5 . ASSLGAEAEAF
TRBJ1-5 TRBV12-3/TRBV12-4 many ASSLSGLNQPQH
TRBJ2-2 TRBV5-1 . ASSLFLSRPDGELF
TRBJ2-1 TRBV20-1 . SARGRGEYNEQF
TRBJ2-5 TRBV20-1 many SARSGQETQY
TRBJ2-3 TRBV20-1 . SGSGGFTDTQY
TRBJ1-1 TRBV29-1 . SVLGQGTEAF
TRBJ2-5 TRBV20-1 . SADLAVETQY
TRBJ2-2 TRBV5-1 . ASSGTVSGELF
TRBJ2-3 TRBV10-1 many ASSGGGRSTDTQY
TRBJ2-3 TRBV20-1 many SVLEASTDTQY
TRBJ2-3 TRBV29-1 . SVLLAVRADTQY